Below are 11 T cell receptor beta chains sequenced from a single sample in a study of cytomegalovirus exposure and HLA in healthy donors. Researchers ran the PCR with 60 Vbeta and 13 Jbeta primers. The protocol was immunoSEQ multiplex PCR, while the TCRdb copy is restricted to in-frame clones and leaves out a portion. The table includes roughly 190,000 clones, about an eighth detected once. Specimen: PBMCs. The receptors stem from a man aged 50 to 59 in good health and CMV-seropositive.

This clone showed up just once. This rearrangement joins TRBV5-1 to TRBJ2-2; 11 bases are a match to TRBD1. Per germline, CDR1 SGHRS and CDR2 YFSETQ. This CDR3 is built from 15 residues. The V segment lost 4 bases and the J segment 3 bases; nucleotides outside the gene matches: 2. This chain's CDR3 is CASSRDRGDTGELFF. DNA of the CDR3: TGCGCCAGCAGCAGGGACAGGGGGGACACCGGGGAGCTGTTTTTT.

The V gene is TRBV25-1, the J gene TRBJ2-5; 8 bases align to TRBD1. V shed 4 bases and J 5 bases; nucleotides not matched to a gene: 6. In germline, CDR1 is MGHDK, CDR2 SYGVNS. The CDR3 consists of 14 residues. The CDR3: CASSASDRVETQYF. For the CDR3, the DNA is TGTGCCAGCAGTGCATCGGACAGGGTGGAGACCCAGTACTTC.

The chain uses TRBV11-3 and TRBJ1-1, with unresolved D. Germline CDR1 and CDR2: SGHNT and YENEEA. The V end was cut by 5 bases, the J end by 4 bases, with 14 bases between. CDR3 size: 14 residues. The CDR3 spells CASSRDISGTEAFF. The CDR3 nucleotides are TGTGCCAGCAGCCGAGACATCTCCGGCACTGAAGCTTTCTTT.

This clone was observed a handful of times. The chain uses TRBV2 and TRBJ2-5, with D possibly being TRBD1 (5 bases). This CDR3 has 13 amino acids. V was pared by 6 bases and J by 5 bases, with 13 bases between. Germline loops: CDR1 SNHLY, CDR2 FYNNEI. The CDR3 DNA sequence: TGTGCCAGCAGGAGTGCCCCAGGGGAGACCCAGTACTTC. Translated, it gives CASRSAPGETQYF.

The CDR3: CASSPISGGPGEQFF. The CDR3 DNA is TGTGCCAGCAGCCCCATTAGCGGGGGGCCAGGGGAGCAGTTCTTC. The chain has TRBV5-4 and TRBJ2-1, with 10 bases fitting TRBD2. V was clipped by 4 bases and J by 10 bases; unmatched bases: 11. Germline values: CDR1 SGHNT, CDR2 YYREEE (reference sequence). The CDR3 spans 15 residues.

The chain employs TRBV7-2 and TRBJ2-5; TRBD1 aligns across 10 bases. The CDR3 extends over 16 amino acids. Germline V gives CDR1 SGHTA, CDR2 FQGNSA. The V segment lost 5 bases and the J segment 6 bases; nucleotides outside the gene matches: 12. DNA for the CDR3: TGTGCCAGCAGCGCTACCGGGACAGGGGTACGGAAGACCCAGTACTTC. Translation gives CASSATGTGVRKTQYF.

The V and J genes are TRBV5-4 and TRBJ2-1; 7 bases map to TRBD1. CDR3 length: 15 residues. The germline V gene has CDR1 SGHNT and CDR2 YYREEE (reference sequence). V trimming: 3 bases; J trimming: 4 bases; junction bases outside the gene matches: 7. The CDR3 region is CASSSRDRIYNEQFF. For the CDR3, the DNA is TGTGCCAGCAGCTCCCGGGACAGAATATACAATGAGCAGTTCTTC.

This rearrangement joins TRBV19 to TRBJ2-7, with D unresolved. The CDR3 runs 13 residues. V was clipped by 3 bases and J by 3 bases, with 9 bases between them. Looked up from germline, CDR1 is LNHDA and CDR2 is SQIVND (reference sequence). CDR3: CASSMGTNYEQYF. The DNA for the CDR3 is TGTGCCAGTAGTATGGGCACCAACTACGAGCAGTACTTC.

This clone was counted a few times. The same CDR3 arises from other DNA sequences in this sample as well. The V gene is TRBV28, the J gene TRBJ2-5; no firm D call. V lost 6 bases and J lost 2, with 4 bases in between. This CDR3 contains 11 residues. The germline V gene encodes CDR1 MDHEN and CDR2 SYDVKM. CDR3: CASSSQETQYF. For the CDR3, the DNA is TGTGCCAGCAGCTCTCAAGAGACCCAGTACTTC.

This clone was seen a handful of times. The V gene is TRBV19, the J gene TRBJ1-6, with D uncertain. The germline V gene has CDR1 LNHDA and CDR2 SQIVND (reference sequence). Trimming left V 7 bases short and J 0 bases short, with 7 bases between. This CDR3 comprises 14 residues. The CDR3 here is CASTPSSYNSPLHF. The CDR3 nucleotides read TGTGCCAGTACGCCGAGCTCCTATAATTCACCCCTCCACTTT.

The chain has TRBV5-6 and TRBJ1-2, with TRBD1 as a possible D gene (5 bases). The germline V and J ends were trimmed by 2 bases and 6 bases, with 20 bases remaining between them. The CDR3 runs 16 residues. Germline CDR1 SGHDT, CDR2 YYEEEE. The CDR3 DNA reads TGTGCCAGCAGCTTCATCCCTACCGGGACTTTTAATGGCTACACCTTC. It yields the protein CASSFIPTGTFNGYTF.